One T cell receptor beta chain is described in this entry. These data are taken from a study of Ad26.COV2.S vaccination and SARS-CoV-2 variants. Measured with immunoSEQ multiplex PCR; TCRdb has only the in-frame clones, and not every one. Of roughly 300,000 clones in the sample, around 88% are singletons; the top ten hold about 10%. Noted treatment: over 15 received Ad26.COV2.S at low or high dose, single or two shots; about 5 received placebo; per-sample allocation not given. Collection of samples fell on day 63 after the first vaccine or placebo injection. From germline, CDR1 is SGHTA and CDR2 FQGNSA. The junction had 7 bases not matched to a gene; V was cut back by 5 bases and J by 2 bases. This CDR3 contains 15 residues.

The chain carries TRBV7-2 and TRBJ2-5, with 8 bases aligning to TRBD2. The input for sequencing was peripheral blood, taken in a trial of Ad26.COV2.S vaccine versus placebo. This TCR came from a person aged 18-60 years who received the Ad26.COV2.S COVID-19 vaccine or a placebo. In DNA, the CDR3 is TGTGCCAGCAGCCCTCTAGCGGGCCGACAAGAGACCCAGTACTTC. Its translation: CASSPLAGRQETQYF. Drawing the rest from reference TRBV7-2 and TRBJ2-5, the complete variable domain is GAGVSQSPSNKVTEKGKDVELRCDPISGHTALYWYRQSLGQGLEFLIYFQGNSAPDKSGLPSDRFSAERTGGSVSTLTIQRTQQEDSAVYLCASSPLAGRQETQYFGPGTRLLVL.